The clone carrying this TCR beta chain was seen more than once but under ten times. This record belongs to a study of PD-1 and CTLA-4 blockade in melanoma. The protocol was immunoSEQ multiplex PCR, while the TCRdb copy is restricted to in-frame clones and leaves out a portion. The data hold 8,500 to 13,000 clones, with roughly four fifths observed a single time. Between the trimmed V and J ends, which lost 6 bases and 2 bases, there was a span of 13 bases. CDR3 length: 14 amino acids. Germline-derived CDR1 and CDR2 are PRHDT and FYEKMQ (reference sequence). The clonotype was recovered from a human donor with melanoma. V and J are TRBV13 and TRBJ2-5; tentative D call: TRBD2 (5 bases). Sequencing used CD8+ T cells from peripheral blood, obtained from a patient given anti-PD-1 treatment. CDR3 in DNA: TGTGCCAGCAGTTTAAAAGCGGATCAAGAGACCCAGTACTTC. Amino acid sequence: CASSLKADQETQYF.